These T cell receptor beta chains were read from a single sample in a study of blood T cells in healthy people across ages. One entry per CDR3 protein results from TCRdb running MiXCR on the 5' RACE reads. This sample carries approximately 730,000 distinct CDR3 sequences, 53% of them seen once, and the ten largest clones take about 38%. Material: blood. These receptors all come from a man older than 75 in good health. The conserved cysteine and the conserved F or W are not part of the CDR3 here. Expanded clones are given a class, and other clones once, few, many or no size at all.

V	J	size	CDR3
TRBV7-2	TRBJ2-7	few	ASSLVVGANYEQY
TRBV5-1	TRBJ2-3	.	ASSPHKAGTSGVVDRYAY
TRBV5-1	TRBJ2-3	.	ASMTGTGHRYAY
TRBV6-5	TRBJ2-3	few	ASSYSLVLDTDTQY
TRBV3-1	TRBJ2-4	.	ASSQQTGTKNIQY
TRBV29-1	TRBJ2-1	many	SAPGLVDNEQF
TRBV6-6	TRBJ2-1	.	ASSPWTGANEQF
TRBV5-1	TRBJ2-3	few	ASSLANRVGGTDTQY
TRBV4-1	TRBJ2-1	.	ASSQDGGSQF
TRBV6-2/TRBV6-3	TRBJ2-3	once	ASSYGGREDTQY
TRBV6-1	TRBJ2-7	.	ASSEEAGGSYEQY
TRBV7-9	TRBJ1-2	.	ASSDRDPRDGYT
TRBV5-1	TRBJ1-1	.	ASSSPDRLNTEAF